The T cell receptor (beta chain) described here comes from a study of T cells in localized non-small cell lung cancer. The V segment lost 6 bases and the J segment 5 bases; nucleotides outside the gene matches: 15. This CDR3 has 16 residues. The assay was immunoSEQ multiplex PCR, and TCRdb's table has in-frame clones only and misses some. The sample yields approximately 2,000 clones, around 24% seen once. J is TRBJ1-2 and V is TRBV23-1; 7 bases map to TRBD1. TRBV23-1 is treated as an ORF (open reading frame) with a function not yet certain. The sample here was normal lung tissue next to the tumor, taken before any cancer treatment. The clonotype was recovered from a woman aged 35 to 69 with stage II squamous cell lung carcinoma. CDR3 coding DNA: TGCGCCAGCAGCGGACAGGCGCCTTCGCGACGGTATGGCTACACCTTC. Its translation is CASSGQAPSRRYGYTF.